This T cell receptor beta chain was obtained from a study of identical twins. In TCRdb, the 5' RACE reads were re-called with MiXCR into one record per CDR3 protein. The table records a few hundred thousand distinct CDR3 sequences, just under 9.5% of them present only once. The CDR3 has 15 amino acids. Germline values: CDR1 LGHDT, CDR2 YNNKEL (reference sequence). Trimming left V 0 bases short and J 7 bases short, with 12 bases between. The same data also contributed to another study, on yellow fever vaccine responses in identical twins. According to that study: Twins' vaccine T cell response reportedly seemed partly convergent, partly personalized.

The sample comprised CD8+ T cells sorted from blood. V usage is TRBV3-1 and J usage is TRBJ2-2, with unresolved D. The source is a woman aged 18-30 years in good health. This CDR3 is CASSQDSAIHGELFF. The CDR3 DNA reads TGTGCCAGCAGCCAAGATTCGGCGATTCACGGGGAGCTGTTTTTT.